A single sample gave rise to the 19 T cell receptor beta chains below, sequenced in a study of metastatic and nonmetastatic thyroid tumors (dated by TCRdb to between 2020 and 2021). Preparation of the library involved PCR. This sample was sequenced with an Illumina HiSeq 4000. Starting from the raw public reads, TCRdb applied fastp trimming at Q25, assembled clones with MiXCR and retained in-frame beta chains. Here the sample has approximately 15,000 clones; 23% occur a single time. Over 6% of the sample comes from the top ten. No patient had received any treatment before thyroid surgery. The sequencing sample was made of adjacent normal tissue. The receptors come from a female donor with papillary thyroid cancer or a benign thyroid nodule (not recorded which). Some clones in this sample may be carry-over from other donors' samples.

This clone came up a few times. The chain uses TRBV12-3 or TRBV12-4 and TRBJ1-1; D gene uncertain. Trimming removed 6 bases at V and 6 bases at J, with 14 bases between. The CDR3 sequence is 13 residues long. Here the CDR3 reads CASSRVLGAEAFF. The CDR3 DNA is TGTGCCAGCAGCCGCGTTTTGGGCGCTGAAGCTTTCTTT.

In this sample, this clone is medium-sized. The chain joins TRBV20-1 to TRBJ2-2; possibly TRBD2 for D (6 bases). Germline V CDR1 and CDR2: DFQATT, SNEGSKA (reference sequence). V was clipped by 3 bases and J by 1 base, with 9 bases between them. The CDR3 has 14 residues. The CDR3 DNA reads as TGCAGTGCTAGGGGCGGGATGAACACCGGGGAGCTGTTTTTT. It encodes CSARGGMNTGELFF.

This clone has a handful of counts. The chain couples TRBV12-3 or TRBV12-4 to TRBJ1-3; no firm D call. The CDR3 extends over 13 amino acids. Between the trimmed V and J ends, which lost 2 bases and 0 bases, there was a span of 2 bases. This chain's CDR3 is CASSLHSGNTIYF. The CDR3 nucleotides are TGTGCCAGCAGTTTACACTCTGGAAACACCATATATTTT.

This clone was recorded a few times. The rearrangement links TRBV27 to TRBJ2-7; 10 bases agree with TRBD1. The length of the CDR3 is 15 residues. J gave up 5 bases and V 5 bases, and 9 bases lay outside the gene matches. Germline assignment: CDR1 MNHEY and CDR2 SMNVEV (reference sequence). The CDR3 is CASSLHPTGGDEQYF. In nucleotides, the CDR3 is TGTGCCAGCAGTCTTCATCCGACAGGGGGCGACGAGCAGTACTTC.

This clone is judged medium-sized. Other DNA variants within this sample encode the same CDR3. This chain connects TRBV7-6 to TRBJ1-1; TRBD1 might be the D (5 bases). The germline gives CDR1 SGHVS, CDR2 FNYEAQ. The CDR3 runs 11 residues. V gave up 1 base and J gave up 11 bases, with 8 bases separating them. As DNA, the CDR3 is TGTGCCAGCAGCTTAGGGGACGGCGCTTTCTTT. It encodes CASSLGDGAFF.

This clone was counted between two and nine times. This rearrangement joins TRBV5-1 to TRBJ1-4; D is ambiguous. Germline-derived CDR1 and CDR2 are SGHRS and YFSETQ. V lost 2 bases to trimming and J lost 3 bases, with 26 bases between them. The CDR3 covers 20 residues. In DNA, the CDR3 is TGCGCCAGCAGCTTCACTACCTCCTTACGGACGCTTGCATCTAATGAAAAACTGTTTTTT. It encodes CASSFTTSLRTLASNEKLFF.

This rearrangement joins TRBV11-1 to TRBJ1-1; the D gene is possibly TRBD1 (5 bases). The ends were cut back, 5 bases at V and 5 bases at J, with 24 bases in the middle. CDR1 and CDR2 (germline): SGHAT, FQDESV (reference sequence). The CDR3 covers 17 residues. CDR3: CASSQGHLPPHGTEAFF. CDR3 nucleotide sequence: TGTGCCAGCAGCCAGGGTCACCTCCCCCCCCACGGGACTGAAGCTTTCTTT.

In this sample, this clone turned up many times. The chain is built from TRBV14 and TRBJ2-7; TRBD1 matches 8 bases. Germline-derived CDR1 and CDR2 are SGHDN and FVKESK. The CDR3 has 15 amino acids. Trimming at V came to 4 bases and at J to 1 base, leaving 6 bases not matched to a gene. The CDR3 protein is CASSRGQGKSYEQYF. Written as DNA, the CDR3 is TGTGCCAGCAGCCGAGGACAGGGAAAGTCCTACGAGCAGTACTTC.

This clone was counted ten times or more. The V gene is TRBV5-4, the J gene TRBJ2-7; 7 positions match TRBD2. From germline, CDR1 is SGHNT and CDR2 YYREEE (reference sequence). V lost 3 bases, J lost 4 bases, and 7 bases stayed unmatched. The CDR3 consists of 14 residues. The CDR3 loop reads CASSSPGGGYEQYF. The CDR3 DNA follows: TGTGCCAGCAGCTCACCGGGAGGTGGGTACGAGCAGTACTTC.

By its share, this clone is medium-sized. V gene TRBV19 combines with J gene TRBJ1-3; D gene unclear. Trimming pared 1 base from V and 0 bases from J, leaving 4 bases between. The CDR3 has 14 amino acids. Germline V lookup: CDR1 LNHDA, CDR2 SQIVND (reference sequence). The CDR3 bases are TGTGCCAGTAGTATAGGGATCTCTGGAAACACCATATATTTT. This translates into CASSIGISGNTIYF.

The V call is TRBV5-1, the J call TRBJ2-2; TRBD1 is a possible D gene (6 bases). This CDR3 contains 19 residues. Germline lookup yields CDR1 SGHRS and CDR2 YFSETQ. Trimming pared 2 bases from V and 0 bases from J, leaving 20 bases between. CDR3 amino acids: CASSLEDSKKWANTGELFF. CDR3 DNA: TGCGCCAGCAGCTTAGAGGACAGCAAAAAGTGGGCGAACACCGGGGAGCTGTTTTTT.

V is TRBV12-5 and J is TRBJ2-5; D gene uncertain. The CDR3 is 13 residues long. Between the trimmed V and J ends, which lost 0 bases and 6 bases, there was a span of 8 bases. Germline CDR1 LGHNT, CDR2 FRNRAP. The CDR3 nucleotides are TGTGCTAGTGGTTTGGTAACAGACAAGACCCAGTACTTC. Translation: CASGLVTDKTQYF.

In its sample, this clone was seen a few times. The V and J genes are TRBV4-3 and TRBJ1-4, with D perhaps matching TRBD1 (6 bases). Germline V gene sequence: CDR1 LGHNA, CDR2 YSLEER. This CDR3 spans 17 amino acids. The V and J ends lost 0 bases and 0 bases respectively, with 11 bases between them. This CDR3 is CASSQDRTGPTNEKLFF. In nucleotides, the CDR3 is TGCGCCAGCAGCCAAGACCGAACAGGGCCAACTAATGAAAAACTGTTTTTT.

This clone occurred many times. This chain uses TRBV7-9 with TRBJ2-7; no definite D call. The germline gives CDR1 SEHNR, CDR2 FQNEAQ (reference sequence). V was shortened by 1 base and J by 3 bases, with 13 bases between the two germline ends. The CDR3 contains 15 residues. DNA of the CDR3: TGTGCCAGCAGCTTAGGACCCCGGTCTAACTACGAGCAGTACTTC. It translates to CASSLGPRSNYEQYF.

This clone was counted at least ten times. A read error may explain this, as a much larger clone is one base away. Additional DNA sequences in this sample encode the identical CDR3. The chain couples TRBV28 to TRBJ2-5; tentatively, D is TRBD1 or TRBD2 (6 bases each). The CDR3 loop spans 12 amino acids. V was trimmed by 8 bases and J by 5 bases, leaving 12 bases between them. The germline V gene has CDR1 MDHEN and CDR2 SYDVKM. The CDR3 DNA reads TGTGCCAGCGGAGGGGGGCGGGAGACCCAGTACTTC. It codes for CASGGGRETQYF.

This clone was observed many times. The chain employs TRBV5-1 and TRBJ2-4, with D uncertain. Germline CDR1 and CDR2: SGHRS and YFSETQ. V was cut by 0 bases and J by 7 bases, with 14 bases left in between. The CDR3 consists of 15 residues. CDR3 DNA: TGCGCCAGCAGCTTGGACACCCCCCTTAGTAACATTCAGTACTTC. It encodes CASSLDTPLSNIQYF.

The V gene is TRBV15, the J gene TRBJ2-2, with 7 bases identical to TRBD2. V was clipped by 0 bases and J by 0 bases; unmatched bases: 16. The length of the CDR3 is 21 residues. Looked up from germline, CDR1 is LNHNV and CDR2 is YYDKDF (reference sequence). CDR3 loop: CATSRERSGTGLDSNTGELFF. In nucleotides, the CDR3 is TGTGCCACCAGCAGAGAGAGGAGCGGGACCGGACTTGACTCGAACACCGGGGAGCTGTTTTTT. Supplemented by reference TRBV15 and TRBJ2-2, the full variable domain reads DAMVIQNPRYQVTQFGKPVTLSCSQTLNHNVMYWYQQKSSQAPKLLFHYYDKDFNNEADTPDNFQSRRPNTSFCFLDIRSPGLGDTAMYLCATSRERSGTGLDSNTGELFFGEGSRLTVL.

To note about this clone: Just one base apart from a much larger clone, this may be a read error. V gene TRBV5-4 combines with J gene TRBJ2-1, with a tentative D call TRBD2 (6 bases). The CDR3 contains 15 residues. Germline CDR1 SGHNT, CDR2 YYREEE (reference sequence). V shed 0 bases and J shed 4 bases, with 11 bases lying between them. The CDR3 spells CASSLDMRDYNEQFF. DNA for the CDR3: TGTGCCAGCAGCTTGGATATGCGGGATTACAATGAGCAGTTCTTC.

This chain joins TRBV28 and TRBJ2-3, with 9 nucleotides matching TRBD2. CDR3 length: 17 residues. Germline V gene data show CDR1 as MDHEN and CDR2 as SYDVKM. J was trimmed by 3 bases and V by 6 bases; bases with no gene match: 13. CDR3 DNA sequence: TGTGCCAGCAGCTCGGCGGGGGGGGGTGGCAAGACAGATACGCAGTATTTT. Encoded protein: CASSSAGGGGKTDTQYF.